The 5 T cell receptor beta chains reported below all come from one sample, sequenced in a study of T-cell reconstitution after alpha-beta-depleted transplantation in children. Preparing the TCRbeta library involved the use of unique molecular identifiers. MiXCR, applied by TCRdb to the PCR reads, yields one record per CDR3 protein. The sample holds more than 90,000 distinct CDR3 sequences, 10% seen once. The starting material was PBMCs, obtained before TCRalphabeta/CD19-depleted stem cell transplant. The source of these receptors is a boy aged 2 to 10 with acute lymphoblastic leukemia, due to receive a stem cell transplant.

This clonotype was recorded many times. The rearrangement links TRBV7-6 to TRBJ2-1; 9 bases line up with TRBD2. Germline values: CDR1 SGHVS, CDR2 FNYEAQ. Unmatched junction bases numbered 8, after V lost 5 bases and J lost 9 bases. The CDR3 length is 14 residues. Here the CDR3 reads CASSPGRLAAEQFF. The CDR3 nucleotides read TGTGCCAGCAGCCCAGGGCGACTAGCGGCTGAGCAGTTCTTC.

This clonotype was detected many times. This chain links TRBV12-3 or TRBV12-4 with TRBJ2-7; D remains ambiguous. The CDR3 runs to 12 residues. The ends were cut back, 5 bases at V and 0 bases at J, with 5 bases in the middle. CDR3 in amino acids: CASSPGSYEQYF. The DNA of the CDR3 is TGTGCCAGCAGTCCGGGCTCCTACGAGCAGTACTTC.

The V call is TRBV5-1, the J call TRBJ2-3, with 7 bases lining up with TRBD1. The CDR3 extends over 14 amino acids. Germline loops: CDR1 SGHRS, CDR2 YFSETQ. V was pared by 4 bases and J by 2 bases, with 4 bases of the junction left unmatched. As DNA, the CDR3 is TGCGCCAGCAGCCCGGGACAGTACACAGATACGCAGTATTTT. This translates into CASSPGQYTDTQYF.

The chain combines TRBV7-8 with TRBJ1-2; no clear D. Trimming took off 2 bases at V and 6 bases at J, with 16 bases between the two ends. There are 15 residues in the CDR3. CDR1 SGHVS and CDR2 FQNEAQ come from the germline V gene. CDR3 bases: TGTGCCAGCAGCTTATTCCCCCGGCGTCCTGATGGCTACACCTTC. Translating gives CASSLFPRRPDGYTF.

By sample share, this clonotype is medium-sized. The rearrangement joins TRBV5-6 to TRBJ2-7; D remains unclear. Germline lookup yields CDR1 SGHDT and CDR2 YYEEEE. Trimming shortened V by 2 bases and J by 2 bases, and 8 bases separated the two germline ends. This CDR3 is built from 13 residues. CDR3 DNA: TGTGCCAGCAGCTTCCCCACCGCCTACGAGCAGTACTTC. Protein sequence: CASSFPTAYEQYF.